These T cell receptor beta chains were read from a single sample in a study of cytomegalovirus exposure and HLA in healthy donors. TCRdb's table, derived via immunoSEQ multiplex PCR, lists solely in-frame clones and lacks some. The data hold about 160,000 clones, with approximately 85% observed a single time. Sequencing used PBMCs. These receptors all stem from a man younger than 35 in good health and CMV-seropositive. CDR3s include the opening cysteine and the closing phenylalanine or tryptophan. D genes are given only for firm matches. Rows may omit the clone size; those that give it use once, few, many or a size class.

CDR3nt: TGTGCGACAGGGTCGTTGATCCCCGGGGAGCTGTTTTTT
CDR3aa: CATGSLIPGELFF
abundance: .
d_gene: TRBD1
v_gene: TRBV12-5
j_gene: TRBJ2-2

CDR3nt: TGTGCCAGCAGTGATAGGACAGGGTGGTTTTTT
CDR3aa: CASSDRTGWFF
abundance: .
d_gene: TRBD1
v_gene: TRBV2
j_gene: TRBJ1-4

CDR3nt: TGTGCTAGTGGTTTGCCCACAGGGGGCGAAGAAAAACTGTTTTTT
CDR3aa: CASGLPTGGEEKLFF
abundance: .
d_gene: TRBD1
v_gene: TRBV12-5
j_gene: TRBJ1-4

CDR3nt: TGTGCCAGCAGGAAGGACAGGGGGAGTTTTGTCTACAATGAGCAGTTCTTC
CDR3aa: CASRKDRGSFVYNEQFF
abundance: few
d_gene: TRBD1
v_gene: TRBV5-6
j_gene: TRBJ2-1

CDR3nt: TGTGCCAGCAGCTTCCAGATCCGTGGAGCTTTCTTT
CDR3aa: CASSFQIRGAFF
abundance: .
d_gene: .
v_gene: TRBV7-9
j_gene: TRBJ1-1

CDR3nt: TGCGCCAGCAGCCAAGAGAGGTCGGACTCACTGTTTTTT
CDR3aa: CASSQERSDSLFF
abundance: .
d_gene: .
v_gene: TRBV4-3
j_gene: TRBJ1-4

CDR3nt: TGCGCCAGCAGCCTAGGGACAACAGGCTCACCCCTCCACTTT
CDR3aa: CASSLGTTGSPLHF
abundance: .
d_gene: .
v_gene: TRBV5-1
j_gene: TRBJ1-6

CDR3nt: TGTGCCAGCAGTTTACAGCGGGGGTACTCTGGAAACACCATATATTTT
CDR3aa: CASSLQRGYSGNTIYF
abundance: .
d_gene: .
v_gene: TRBV27
j_gene: TRBJ1-3

CDR3nt: TGTGCCAGCAGCGCCTCCGGGGGAGGAGAGACCCAGTACTTC
CDR3aa: CASSASGGGETQYF
abundance: .
d_gene: .
v_gene: TRBV9
j_gene: TRBJ2-5

CDR3nt: TGTGCCAGCAGTGCCATGAAACAGGGGATCACTGAAGCTTTCTTT
CDR3aa: CASSAMKQGITEAFF
abundance: .
d_gene: TRBD1
v_gene: TRBV6-1
j_gene: TRBJ1-1

CDR3nt: TGTGCCAGCAACCTAGACAGGGAGAACACTGAAGCTTTCTTT
CDR3aa: CASNLDRENTEAFF
abundance: .
d_gene: TRBD1
v_gene: TRBV9
j_gene: TRBJ1-1

CDR3nt: TGTGCCAGCAGTCCCGGGACAGGGTGGTATTTT
CDR3aa: CASSPGTGWYF
abundance: .
d_gene: TRBD1
v_gene: TRBV7-2
j_gene: TRBJ2-3

CDR3nt: TGCGCCAGCAGCCCATACATCGTCGGGGCAACTAATGAAAAACTGTTTTTT
CDR3aa: CASSPYIVGATNEKLFF
abundance: once
d_gene: .
v_gene: TRBV4-3
j_gene: TRBJ1-4

CDR3nt: TGCGCCAGCAGCTTGAAGTTGGGTCAGGTGCTGAACACTGAAGCTTTCTTT
CDR3aa: CASSLKLGQVLNTEAFF
abundance: .
d_gene: .
v_gene: TRBV5-1
j_gene: TRBJ1-1

CDR3nt: TGTGCCAGCAGCCATCAAGCCGGGACAGCCTACGAGCAGTACTTC
CDR3aa: CASSHQAGTAYEQYF
abundance: .
d_gene: TRBD1
v_gene: TRBV4-2
j_gene: TRBJ2-7

CDR3nt: TGTGCCAGCAGCTTAGGACAGACCTACGAGCAGTACTTC
CDR3aa: CASSLGQTYEQYF
abundance: .
d_gene: .
v_gene: TRBV11-3
j_gene: TRBJ2-7

CDR3nt: TGTGCCAGCAGCCCGGGGACTAGCGGGGCCTACAATGAGCAGTTCTTC
CDR3aa: CASSPGTSGAYNEQFF
abundance: .
d_gene: TRBD2
v_gene: TRBV5-5
j_gene: TRBJ2-1

CDR3nt: TGTGCCAGCAGCTTAGAGGAGGGGCGATCACCTGGGGCCAACGTCCTGACTTTC
CDR3aa: CASSLEEGRSPGANVLTF
abundance: .
d_gene: .
v_gene: TRBV7-9
j_gene: TRBJ2-6

CDR3nt: TGCGCCAGCAGCGTGGGACAGGATAGGGAAAAACTGTTTTTT
CDR3aa: CASSVGQDREKLFF
abundance: .
d_gene: TRBD1
v_gene: TRBV5-1
j_gene: TRBJ1-4

CDR3nt: TGCGCCAGCAGGAAGGACAGCCAGGATAACTATGGCTACACCTTC
CDR3aa: CASRKDSQDNYGYTF
abundance: .
d_gene: .
v_gene: TRBV5-1
j_gene: TRBJ1-2

CDR3nt: TGTGCCAGCAGCTTAGTACTAGCGGGGCGGATGTACTTC
CDR3aa: CASSLVLAGRMYF
abundance: .
d_gene: TRBD2
v_gene: TRBV7-2
j_gene: TRBJ2-5

CDR3nt: TGTGCCTCCAGGGCGGCAAGCATTCCCTACGAGCAGTACTTC
CDR3aa: CASRAASIPYEQYF
abundance: .
d_gene: .
v_gene: TRBV10-3
j_gene: TRBJ2-7

CDR3nt: TGTGCCAGCAGCTTGGCAGGGGGCCCAAATCAGCCCCAGCATTTT
CDR3aa: CASSLAGGPNQPQHF
abundance: .
d_gene: TRBD1
v_gene: TRBV5-4
j_gene: TRBJ1-5

CDR3nt: TGTGCCAGCACCGGTAAATTCTCCCCCTACGAGCAGTACTTC
CDR3aa: CASTGKFSPYEQYF
abundance: .
d_gene: .
v_gene: TRBV2
j_gene: TRBJ2-7

CDR3nt: TGTGCCAGCAGCCAAGACGGACAGGGACTCAATGAGCAGTTCTTC
CDR3aa: CASSQDGQGLNEQFF
abundance: .
d_gene: TRBD1
v_gene: TRBV4-2
j_gene: TRBJ2-1

CDR3nt: TGTGCCAGCAGCGTAGAAGTCGGGACAGAGGGAAAGGGAGCCTACGAGCAGTACTTC
CDR3aa: CASSVEVGTEGKGAYEQYF
abundance: .
d_gene: TRBD1
v_gene: TRBV9
j_gene: TRBJ2-7

CDR3nt: TGTGCCAGCAGCTCCCCCGGAGTAGCGGGGGGAAGCTCCTACAATGAGCAGTTCTTC
CDR3aa: CASSSPGVAGGSSYNEQFF
abundance: .
d_gene: TRBD2
v_gene: TRBV13
j_gene: TRBJ2-1

CDR3nt: TGTGCCAGCAGCCTTTCAGGGGACTACGAGCAGTACTTC
CDR3aa: CASSLSGDYEQYF
abundance: .
d_gene: .
v_gene: TRBV14
j_gene: TRBJ2-7

CDR3nt: TGTGCCAGCAGTGGACAGGGGGCTAAGCCCCTCCACTTT
CDR3aa: CASSGQGAKPLHF
abundance: .
d_gene: TRBD1
v_gene: TRBV28
j_gene: TRBJ1-6

CDR3nt: TGTGCCAGCAGCCTACGGCGGGGGCCCGGCTCCTACGAGCAGTACTTC
CDR3aa: CASSLRRGPGSYEQYF
abundance: .
d_gene: .
v_gene: TRBV7-9
j_gene: TRBJ2-7

CDR3nt: TGTGCCAGCAGCCCCCAGCAGGTTGGCGGGGAGCTGTTTTTT
CDR3aa: CASSPQQVGGELFF
abundance: .
d_gene: .
v_gene: TRBV14
j_gene: TRBJ2-2

CDR3nt: TGTGCCAGCAGTCCCGGGACTAGCGGGAGCAATGAGCAGTTCTTC
CDR3aa: CASSPGTSGSNEQFF
abundance: .
d_gene: TRBD2
v_gene: TRBV27
j_gene: TRBJ2-1

CDR3nt: TGTGCCAGCAAAGTGGGACCGGGACAGGGGCCCACCGGGGAGCTGTTTTTT
CDR3aa: CASKVGPGQGPTGELFF
abundance: .
d_gene: TRBD1
v_gene: TRBV7-9
j_gene: TRBJ2-2

CDR3nt: TGTGCCAGCAGCCGACAGGGGGGCACAGATACGCAGTATTTT
CDR3aa: CASSRQGGTDTQYF
abundance: few
d_gene: TRBD1
v_gene: TRBV6-5
j_gene: TRBJ2-3

CDR3nt: TGTGCCAGCAGCTTAGCCCAGGGGGCGGCCTGGGATACGCAGTATTTT
CDR3aa: CASSLAQGAAWDTQYF
abundance: once
d_gene: TRBD1
v_gene: TRBV7-2
j_gene: TRBJ2-3

CDR3nt: TGTGCCAGCAGTGGTAGGACTGATGGAAACACCATATATTTT
CDR3aa: CASSGRTDGNTIYF
abundance: .
d_gene: .
v_gene: TRBV2
j_gene: TRBJ1-3

CDR3nt: TGTGCCAGCAGCTTGGGGCAGGGGTCTTCACCCCTCCACTTT
CDR3aa: CASSLGQGSSPLHF
abundance: .
d_gene: .
v_gene: TRBV5-8
j_gene: TRBJ1-6

CDR3nt: TGTGCCAGCACCTCGGGACAGGGAAACAATCAGCCCCAGCATTTT
CDR3aa: CASTSGQGNNQPQHF
abundance: .
d_gene: TRBD1
v_gene: TRBV6-1
j_gene: TRBJ1-5

CDR3nt: TGTGCCAGTAGTCCAAGTCCCAGCGGCACAGATACGCAGTATTTT
CDR3aa: CASSPSPSGTDTQYF
abundance: .
d_gene: .
v_gene: TRBV19
j_gene: TRBJ2-3

CDR3nt: TGTGCCAGCAGCTCGTCCAGGGGATTAAACACTGAAGCTTTCTTT
CDR3aa: CASSSSRGLNTEAFF
abundance: .
d_gene: .
v_gene: TRBV7-2
j_gene: TRBJ1-1

CDR3nt: TGTGCCAGCAGTAGGGGGCGGGGGGGCACAGATACGCAGTATTTT
CDR3aa: CASSRGRGGTDTQYF
abundance: once
d_gene: .
v_gene: TRBV6-6
j_gene: TRBJ2-3

CDR3nt: TGCGCCAGCAGCCAAGGTAGCAGCGCGAACACCGGGGAGCTGTTTTTT
CDR3aa: CASSQGSSANTGELFF
abundance: .
d_gene: .
v_gene: TRBV4-1
j_gene: TRBJ2-2

CDR3nt: TGTGCCTGTAGCGGGGGGACATCAGATACGCAGTATTTT
CDR3aa: CACSGGTSDTQYF
abundance: .
d_gene: TRBD2
v_gene: TRBV30
j_gene: TRBJ2-3

CDR3nt: TGTGCCAGCAGCTCAACCAGGCTTTCGACCCTCCACTTT
CDR3aa: CASSSTRLSTLHF
abundance: .
d_gene: .
v_gene: TRBV7-3
j_gene: TRBJ1-6

CDR3nt: TGTGCCAGCAGCGTAGGCGGGGACCCGGCTGGCAATCAGCCCCAGCATTTT
CDR3aa: CASSVGGDPAGNQPQHF
abundance: .
d_gene: .
v_gene: TRBV9
j_gene: TRBJ1-5

CDR3nt: TGCGCCAGCAGCCAAAACACCGGGGAGCTGTTTTTT
CDR3aa: CASSQNTGELFF
abundance: .
d_gene: .
v_gene: TRBV5-1
j_gene: TRBJ2-2

CDR3nt: TGTGCCAGCAGTTCAGGGGATGCGACTGAAGCTTTCTTT
CDR3aa: CASSSGDATEAFF
abundance: .
d_gene: .
v_gene: TRBV2
j_gene: TRBJ1-1

CDR3nt: TGTGCCAGCAGCTCGGTTCGACAGGGTCTCGCACCCCTCCACTTT
CDR3aa: CASSSVRQGLAPLHF
abundance: .
d_gene: TRBD1
v_gene: TRBV5-8
j_gene: TRBJ1-6

CDR3nt: TGTGCCTGGAGTGCACGGACTAGCGGTCCCGGGGAGCTGTTTTTT
CDR3aa: CAWSARTSGPGELFF
abundance: .
d_gene: TRBD2
v_gene: TRBV30
j_gene: TRBJ2-2

CDR3nt: TGTGCCAGCTCACCGACGACAGGGTACACTGAAGCTTTCTTT
CDR3aa: CASSPTTGYTEAFF
abundance: .
d_gene: TRBD1
v_gene: TRBV18
j_gene: TRBJ1-1

CDR3nt: TGCGCCAGCTTCGGGGGGATGAACACTGAAGCTTTCTTT
CDR3aa: CASFGGMNTEAFF
abundance: .
d_gene: .
v_gene: TRBV5-1
j_gene: TRBJ1-1

CDR3nt: TGTGCCTGGAGTGGGGGCTTCTCTGGAAACACCATATATTTT
CDR3aa: CAWSGGFSGNTIYF
abundance: .
d_gene: .
v_gene: TRBV30
j_gene: TRBJ1-3

CDR3nt: TGCGCCAGCAGCTTGGCAACGGAAGGAGACGAGCAGTACTTC
CDR3aa: CASSLATEGDEQYF
abundance: .
d_gene: .
v_gene: TRBV5-1
j_gene: TRBJ2-7

CDR3nt: TGTGCCAGTAGTATTGGAATACAGGGAAGCCAGCCCCAGCATTTT
CDR3aa: CASSIGIQGSQPQHF
abundance: .
d_gene: .
v_gene: TRBV19
j_gene: TRBJ1-5

CDR3nt: TGTGCCAGCAGCTTGGACAGGAGTCCTGGCTACACCTTC
CDR3aa: CASSLDRSPGYTF
abundance: once
d_gene: TRBD1
v_gene: TRBV7-2
j_gene: TRBJ1-2

CDR3nt: TGCGCCAGCAGCTTGGTAGCCGGGACAGCGAACACTGAAGCTTTCTTT
CDR3aa: CASSLVAGTANTEAFF
abundance: few
d_gene: TRBD1
v_gene: TRBV5-1
j_gene: TRBJ1-1

CDR3nt: TGTGCCAGCAGCTTAGGTTCCGCTGAAGCTTTCTTT
CDR3aa: CASSLGSAEAFF
abundance: .
d_gene: .
v_gene: TRBV11-2
j_gene: TRBJ1-1